This TCR beta chain was sequenced for a study of T cell changes during pregnancy in multiple sclerosis. V lost 4 bases and J lost 4; bases outside the gene matches: 7. Germline values: CDR1 SGHNT, CDR2 YYREEE (reference sequence). CDR3 length: 15 amino acids. Sequencing was performed with immunoSEQ multiplex PCR; in TCRdb, only in-frame clones are kept and a portion is missing. This sample has 40,000 to 45,000 clones; more than 80% occur once, and the top ten carry 0.7%. The chain employs TRBV5-4 and TRBJ2-5; 10 bases are a match to TRBD1. This TCR was recovered from a female donor with multiple sclerosis, enrolled in a pregnancy study. Here the sequenced sample was CD4+ T cells from peripheral blood mononuclear cells, taken before pregnancy. The CDR3 sequence is CASSPRQGASETQYF. The CDR3 region has the DNA TGTGCCAGCAGCCCACGACAGGGGGCATCAGAGACCCAGTACTTC.